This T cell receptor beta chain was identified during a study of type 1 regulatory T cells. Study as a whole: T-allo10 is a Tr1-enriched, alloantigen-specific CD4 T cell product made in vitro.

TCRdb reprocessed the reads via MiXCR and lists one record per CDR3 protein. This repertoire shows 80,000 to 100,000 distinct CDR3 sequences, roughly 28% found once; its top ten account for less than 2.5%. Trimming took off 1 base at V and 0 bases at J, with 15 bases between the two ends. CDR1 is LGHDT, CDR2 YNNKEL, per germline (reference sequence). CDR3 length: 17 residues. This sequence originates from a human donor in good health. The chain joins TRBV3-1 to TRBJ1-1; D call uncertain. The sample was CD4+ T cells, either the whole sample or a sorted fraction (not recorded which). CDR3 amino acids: CASSQGTPGRMNTEAFF. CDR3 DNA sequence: TGTGCCAGCAGCCAAGGGACCCCCGGCCGGATGAACACTGAAGCTTTCTTT.